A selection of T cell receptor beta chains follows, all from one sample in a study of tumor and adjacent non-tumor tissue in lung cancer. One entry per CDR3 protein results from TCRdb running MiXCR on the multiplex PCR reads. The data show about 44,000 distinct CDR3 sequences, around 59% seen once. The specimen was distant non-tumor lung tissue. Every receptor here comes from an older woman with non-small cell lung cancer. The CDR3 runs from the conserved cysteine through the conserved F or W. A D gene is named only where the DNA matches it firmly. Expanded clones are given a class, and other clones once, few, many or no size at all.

CDR3nt: TGTGCCAGCAGCCAAGAGGGCAGCGGGAGGACAGATACGCAGTATTTT; CDR3aa: CASSQEGSGRTDTQYF; abundance: medium-sized; v_gene: TRBV4-2; d_gene: TRBD2; j_gene: TRBJ2-3
CDR3nt: TGCGCCAGCAGTGAATTGCAGGGACGTTTACCCCTCCACTTC; CDR3aa: CASSELQGRLPLHF; abundance: once; v_gene: TRBV10-2; d_gene: -; j_gene: TRBJ1-6
CDR3nt: TGTGCCAGCAGCACCGCAGGAATCTCCGGCTACACCTTC; CDR3aa: CASSTAGISGYTF; abundance: -; v_gene: TRBV11-2; d_gene: -; j_gene: TRBJ1-2
CDR3nt: TGCGCCAGCAGTGAGCCTCGAACCCGTTCTAGCACAGATACGCAGTATTTT; CDR3aa: CASSEPRTRSSTDTQYF; abundance: many; v_gene: TRBV10-2; d_gene: -; j_gene: TRBJ2-3
CDR3nt: TGTGCCAGCAGTGAGGTGTGGGAAGATACGCGGTATTTT; CDR3aa: CASSEVWEDTRYF; abundance: few; v_gene: TRBV6-1; d_gene: -; j_gene: TRBJ2-3
CDR3nt: TGTGCCAGCAGTGCCCGGGAGGGCCCCCCTCCAAATATGCAGTATTTT; CDR3aa: CASSAREGPPPNMQYF; abundance: -; v_gene: TRBV6-1; d_gene: TRBD2; j_gene: TRBJ2-3
CDR3nt: TGTGCCAGCAGATTCGAAGCGGGTCGGCACGAGCGGTACTTC; CDR3aa: CASRFEAGRHERYF; abundance: -; v_gene: TRBV11-1; d_gene: -; j_gene: TRBJ2-7
CDR3nt: TGCAGCGTTCCCATAGCGGGATCCTACTATGAGCAGTTATTC; CDR3aa: CSVPIAGSYYEQLF; abundance: -; v_gene: TRBV29-1; d_gene: TRBD2; j_gene: TRBJ2-1
CDR3nt: TGTATCAGCACCGTGGACAGGGGCCCCTACGAGCAGTACTTC; CDR3aa: CISTVDRGPYEQYF; abundance: -; v_gene: TRBV6-2/TRBV6-3; d_gene: TRBD1; j_gene: TRBJ2-7
CDR3nt: TGCGCCAGCAGTCGGGCTTCAGGTATGCAGTATTTT; CDR3aa: CASSRASGMQYF; abundance: -; v_gene: TRBV5-1; d_gene: -; j_gene: TRBJ2-3
CDR3nt: TGTACCAGCAGTTTAAATAGCGGGAGTCAAGTAGATACGCAATATTTT; CDR3aa: CTSSLNSGSQVDTQYF; abundance: -; v_gene: TRBV28; d_gene: TRBD2; j_gene: TRBJ2-3
CDR3nt: TGCGCCAGAAGCCCAAGGACTAGCGGGACTAACAATGAGCAGTTCTTC; CDR3aa: CARSPRTSGTNNEQFF; abundance: -; v_gene: TRBV4-1; d_gene: TRBD2; j_gene: TRBJ2-1
CDR3nt: TGTGCCATCAGTGGAGTCGATAAGGGCCTTGGGGCCAACGTCCTGAGTTTC; CDR3aa: CAISGVDKGLGANVLSF; abundance: -; v_gene: TRBV10-3; d_gene: -; j_gene: TRBJ2-6
CDR3nt: TGCAGCGTTGTAACATCGGACGGGAACTATGGCTACACCTTC; CDR3aa: CSVVTSDGNYGYTF; abundance: -; v_gene: TRBV29-1; d_gene: -; j_gene: TRBJ1-2
CDR3nt: TGCAGCGCAGGGGAGTCGGGCACTGAAACTTTCTTT; CDR3aa: CSAGESGTETFF; abundance: -; v_gene: TRBV29-1; d_gene: -; j_gene: TRBJ1-1
CDR3nt: TGCGCCAGCAACCAAGGAGCGGGAGAAGGTTATGAGCAGTTCTTC; CDR3aa: CASNQGAGEGYEQFF; abundance: few; v_gene: TRBV4-1; d_gene: TRBD2; j_gene: TRBJ2-1
CDR3nt: TGCAATGTGGGACATCCGGAAGGGGATGGCTACACCTTC; CDR3aa: CNVGHPEGDGYTF; abundance: few; v_gene: TRBV29-1; d_gene: -; j_gene: TRBJ1-2
CDR3nt: TGCAGCGGCTCCAGGGGGGGAGGCATAGATACGCGGTATTTT; CDR3aa: CSGSRGGGIDTRYF; abundance: -; v_gene: TRBV29-1; d_gene: -; j_gene: TRBJ2-3
CDR3nt: TGCGCCAGTAGCCAAGACAGGGGGCAGTTGACTGAGGCTTTCTTT; CDR3aa: CASSQDRGQLTEAFF; abundance: once; v_gene: TRBV4-1; d_gene: TRBD1; j_gene: TRBJ1-1
CDR3nt: TGCAGCGTTATGGGGGGGCTTGGTGAAGCTCTCTTT; CDR3aa: CSVMGGLGEALF; abundance: -; v_gene: TRBV29-1; d_gene: -; j_gene: TRBJ1-1
CDR3nt: TGTGCCAGCAGAGACAACCGAGACAGGGGAGATGCGCAGTATTTT; CDR3aa: CASRDNRDRGDAQYF; abundance: -; v_gene: TRBV6-1; d_gene: TRBD1; j_gene: TRBJ2-3
CDR3nt: TGCAGAGCTCCAACAAGGACAGTGATTGAAGCTTTCTTT; CDR3aa: CRAPTRTVIEAFF; abundance: -; v_gene: TRBV20-1; d_gene: -; j_gene: TRBJ1-1
CDR3nt: TGTGCCAGCAGCCAAGAAGTATGGCGGGGAGGAAGCAATCAGCCCCAGCATTTT; CDR3aa: CASSQEVWRGGSNQPQHF; abundance: many; v_gene: TRBV4-2; d_gene: -; j_gene: TRBJ1-5
CDR3nt: TGTGACAGCAGCCATAGGGGCGGGAGGCCCTCCTATGGGGAGCAGCTCTTC; CDR3aa: CDSSHRGGRPSYGEQLF; abundance: few; v_gene: TRBV11-2; d_gene: TRBD2; j_gene: TRBJ2-1
CDR3nt: TGCGCCTGCAACCACCGGACAGAGAACGCTGAAGCTTTCTTT; CDR3aa: CACNHRTENAEAFF; abundance: -; v_gene: TRBV4-1; d_gene: -; j_gene: TRBJ1-1
CDR3nt: TGCGGCGTTGCTATAAGACTAGCGGGCTCCTACAGGCAGTACTTC; CDR3aa: CGVAIRLAGSYRQYF; abundance: -; v_gene: TRBV29-1; d_gene: TRBD2; j_gene: TRBJ2-7
CDR3nt: TGTGCCAGCAGTTACTCGACCGTCCTCGGGAGGGCCCCAGATACGCAGTATTTT; CDR3aa: CASSYSTVLGRAPDTQYF; abundance: many; v_gene: TRBV6-5; d_gene: TRBD2; j_gene: TRBJ2-3
CDR3nt: TGTGCCAGCAGTTTGTACGGGACTAGCGTTAGGAGAGATACGCAGTATTTT; CDR3aa: CASSLYGTSVRRDTQYF; abundance: many; v_gene: TRBV28; d_gene: TRBD2; j_gene: TRBJ2-3
CDR3nt: TGCGCCAGCAGTGAGGGGACAGGCTATGGCTACACCTTC; CDR3aa: CASSEGTGYGYTF; abundance: many; v_gene: TRBV10-1; d_gene: TRBD1; j_gene: TRBJ1-2
CDR3nt: TGTGCCAGCGATTTAAATGGGGCCAACGTCCTGACTTTC; CDR3aa: CASDLNGANVLTF; abundance: medium-sized; v_gene: TRBV6-1; d_gene: -; j_gene: TRBJ2-6
CDR3nt: TGTGCCAGCAGCCAAGAGGGATGGGGCACCTTC; CDR3aa: CASSQEGWGTF; abundance: few; v_gene: TRBV4-1; d_gene: -; j_gene: TRBJ1-2
CDR3nt: TGTGCCTGGGATCGCGGCGGAGGAAACACAGACACGCAGTATTTT; CDR3aa: CAWDRGGGNTDTQYF; abundance: -; v_gene: TRBV30; d_gene: -; j_gene: TRBJ2-3
CDR3nt: TGTGCCAGCAGCTCAGACTCTTGGGACAGGGAGGACGAGCAGTACTTC; CDR3aa: CASSSDSWDREDEQYF; abundance: -; v_gene: TRBV11-1; d_gene: TRBD1; j_gene: TRBJ2-7
CDR3nt: TGTGCCAGCAGCTTAAAAAGAGGCAGGGTCTCTGGAAACACCATATATTTT; CDR3aa: CASSLKRGRVSGNTIYF; abundance: -; v_gene: TRBV11-2; d_gene: -; j_gene: TRBJ1-3
CDR3nt: TGTGCCAGCAGTGAACCTACCCCGACAGATATGCAGTATTTT; CDR3aa: CASSEPTPTDMQYF; abundance: once; v_gene: TRBV6-1; d_gene: -; j_gene: TRBJ2-3
CDR3nt: TGTGCCAGCGGTTCCCTTGATAGCGGGAACTCCTACGAGCAGTACTTC; CDR3aa: CASGSLDSGNSYEQYF; abundance: -; v_gene: TRBV6-5; d_gene: TRBD2; j_gene: TRBJ2-7
CDR3nt: TGTGCCAGCAGCCTCGAAGCGAGTAGGTACGAGCAGTACTTC; CDR3aa: CASSLEASRYEQYF; abundance: -; v_gene: TRBV11-1; d_gene: -; j_gene: TRBJ2-7
CDR3nt: TGTGCCAGCAGCTTAGACACAGGGGGAGTCCGCGAGCAGTTCTTC; CDR3aa: CASSLDTGGVREQFF; abundance: -; v_gene: TRBV11-3; d_gene: TRBD1; j_gene: TRBJ2-1
CDR3nt: TGCGGCGCAGGGGAGTTGGGCACTGAAGCTTTCTTC; CDR3aa: CGAGELGTEAFF; abundance: -; v_gene: TRBV29-1; d_gene: -; j_gene: TRBJ1-1
CDR3nt: TGTGCCAGTAGTTACTGGCCGGGACAGAGGAGGCCCGAGCAGTACTTC; CDR3aa: CASSYWPGQRRPEQYF; abundance: -; v_gene: TRBV6-6; d_gene: TRBD1; j_gene: TRBJ2-7
CDR3nt: TGTGCCAGTAGTACACGGGGGGGAGGCTATGGCTACACCTTC; CDR3aa: CASSTRGGGYGYTF; abundance: -; v_gene: TRBV6-5; d_gene: -; j_gene: TRBJ1-2
CDR3nt: TGTGCCAGCAGACGCGACAGCCCGCCAGGGCCCTATGGCTACACCTTC; CDR3aa: CASRRDSPPGPYGYTF; abundance: -; v_gene: TRBV6-5; d_gene: -; j_gene: TRBJ1-2
CDR3nt: TGTAACGTTGACGTGAATTCCGCAACCAGCGGCTACACGTTC; CDR3aa: CNVDVNSATSGYTF; abundance: once; v_gene: TRBV29-1; d_gene: -; j_gene: TRBJ1-2
CDR3nt: TGCGCCAGCAGCACAGGCCACTCTGGGGCCAACGTCCTGACTTTC; CDR3aa: CASSTGHSGANVLTF; abundance: -; v_gene: TRBV5-1; d_gene: -; j_gene: TRBJ2-6
CDR3nt: TGTGCCAGCAGCAAATGGGACGGGTCCAACTCATACACAGATACGCAGTATTTT; CDR3aa: CASSKWDGSNSYTDTQYF; abundance: -; v_gene: TRBV6-1; d_gene: -; j_gene: TRBJ2-3
CDR3nt: TGTGCCAGCAGGAAACAAGGGCAAACCTACGAGCAGTACTTC; CDR3aa: CASRKQGQTYEQYF; abundance: -; v_gene: TRBV6-1; d_gene: -; j_gene: TRBJ2-7
CDR3nt: TGTGCCAGCAACTTGGGGGGGCTAGGGGTTGCTGGCTACACCTTC; CDR3aa: CASNLGGLGVAGYTF; abundance: -; v_gene: TRBV5-4; d_gene: -; j_gene: TRBJ1-2
CDR3nt: TGCAGCGTTGAGCCAGGTAGCGGGAGCACAGATACGCAGTATTTT; CDR3aa: CSVEPGSGSTDTQYF; abundance: few; v_gene: TRBV29-1; d_gene: TRBD2; j_gene: TRBJ2-3
CDR3nt: TGTGCCAGCAGTGTCTCCAGGGACAATCAGCCCCAGCATTTT; CDR3aa: CASSVSRDNQPQHF; abundance: many; v_gene: TRBV6-1; d_gene: -; j_gene: TRBJ1-5